These 26 T cell receptor beta chains came from one sample sequenced in a study of T-cell reconstitution after alpha-beta-depleted transplantation in children. Study observations and caveats: T-cell counts and diversity at one year post-transplant came mainly from newly produced T cells.

The authors prepared the TCRbeta library with unique molecular identifiers. TCRdb independently ran MiXCR on the PCR reads; one entry per CDR3 protein. This table has some 300,000 distinct CDR3 sequences, roughly 8.2% appearing once. Antigens of these TCRs are unknown. The specimen comprised peripheral blood, sampled 360 days after TCRalphabeta/CD19-depleted stem cell transplant. These receptor sequences come from a female patient aged 2 to 10 who had a stem cell transplant for Fanconi anemia, so the T cells may come from the graft donor.

The sample holds many counts of this clonotype. The chain couples TRBV20-1 to TRBJ2-7; D not certain. This CDR3 spans 11 amino acids. Germline CDR1 reads DFQATT; CDR2 reads SNEGSKA (reference sequence). The V end was cut by 6 bases, the J end by 1 base, with 7 bases between. The CDR3 sequence: CSARASYEQYF. In DNA form, the CDR3 reads TGCAGTGCCCGAGCTTCCTACGAGCAGTACTTC.

The rearrangement links TRBV5-1 to TRBJ1-1, with TRBD1 matching 7 bases. The V segment lost 0 bases and the J segment 1 base; nucleotides outside the gene matches: 3. The CDR3 covers 15 residues. Germline loops: CDR1 SGHRS, CDR2 YFSETQ. CDR3 sequence: CASSLAGTENTEAFF. The CDR3 region has the DNA TGCGCCAGCAGCTTGGCCGGGACAGAGAACACTGAAGCTTTCTTT.

This clonotype was detected only a few times. The V call is TRBV7-6, the J call TRBJ2-1; TRBD1 matches at 9 bases. V gave up 1 base and J gave up 9 bases; unmatched junction bases: 4. The CDR3 totals 14 residues. Germline V gene data show CDR1 as SGHVS and CDR2 as FNYEAQ. The CDR3 DNA reads TGTGCCAGCAGCTTAGGACAGGGGGTACGTGAGCAGTTCTTC. It yields the protein CASSLGQGVREQFF.

V is TRBV11-2 and J is TRBJ2-1, with 7 bases identical to TRBD2. The CDR3 sequence is 15 residues long. CDR1 SGHAT and CDR2 FQNNGV come from the germline V gene. Unmatched junction bases numbered 11, after V lost 4 bases and J lost 8 bases. This CDR3 reads CASSSFGRPNDEQFF. CDR3 nucleotide sequence: TGTGCCAGCAGCTCCTTCGGGAGGCCTAACGATGAGCAGTTCTTC.

This clonotype was recorded many times. DNA for the CDR3: TGTGCCAGCAGCCAGTCCCCCGGTGGGGGAGTCGCGTACGAGCAGTACTTC. Protein product: CASSQSPGGGVAYEQYF. This chain links TRBV4-2 with TRBJ2-7, with D possibly called TRBD1 or TRBD2 (5 bases each). Trimming removed 3 bases at V and 4 bases at J, with 22 bases between. The CDR3 has 17 residues. Germline assignment: CDR1 LGHNA and CDR2 YNFKEQ.

This clonotype came up many times. This rearrangement joins TRBV12-3 or TRBV12-4 to TRBJ1-1; D ambiguous. V was shortened by 9 bases and J by 0 bases, with 14 bases between the two germline ends. CDR3 length: 14 amino acids. The CDR3 DNA reads as TGTGCCAGTAAATACAGTGTAGTGAACACTGAAGCTTTCTTT. Translated, it gives CASKYSVVNTEAFF.

This clonotype was counted between two and nine times. The gene calls are TRBV14 and TRBJ1-6, with D unresolved. The CDR3 totals 12 residues. Deletions cut 3 bases from V and 9 bases from J, with 6 bases between. Germline lookup yields CDR1 SGHDN and CDR2 FVKESK. The DNA for the CDR3 is TGTGCCAGCAGCCAGTTTGCTTCACCCCTCCACTTT. This encodes CASSQFASPLHF. The variable domain in full, completed from reference TRBV14 and TRBJ1-6, reads EAGVTQFPSHSVIEKGQTVTLRCDPISGHDNLYWYRRVMGKEIKFLLHFVKESKQDESGMPNNRFLAERTGGTYSTLKVQPAELEDSGVYFCASSQFASPLHFGNGTRLTVT.

There are a few counts of this clonotype. The rearrangement uses TRBV6-5 and TRBJ2-2, with 9 bases that match TRBD1. The CDR3 covers 18 residues. Germline CDR1 reads MNHEY; CDR2 reads SVGAGI. Unmatched junction bases numbered 12, after V lost 1 base and J lost 6 bases. The CDR3 DNA is TGTGCCAGCAGTTACTTCCCTGGGACAGGGATTTTATCCGGGGAGCTGTTTTTT. It specifies CASSYFPGTGILSGELFF.

This clonotype occurred a few times. This chain connects TRBV6-5 to TRBJ1-5, with D possibly matching TRBD1 (5 bases). Trimming pared 2 bases from V and 6 bases from J, leaving 11 bases between. CDR1 and CDR2 (germline): MNHEY, SVGAGI. This CDR3 comprises 14 residues. The DNA for the CDR3 is TGTGCCAGCAGTTACGAGGGGCTAGGTCAGCCCCAGCATTTT. It specifies CASSYEGLGQPQHF.

This clonotype was detected ten times or more. The CDR3 bases are TGTGCCAGCAGCTTAGCGCCGGGTCCTACAAACACAGATACGCAGTATTTT. This sequence encodes CASSLAPGPTNTDTQYF. V usage is TRBV7-2 and J usage is TRBJ2-3; the D is unclear. Germline assignment: CDR1 SGHTA and CDR2 FQGNSA. The V end lost 0 bases, the J end lost 2 bases, and 15 bases lay between the germline ends. This CDR3 has 17 amino acids.

A few counts support this clonotype. The chain is built from TRBV28 and TRBJ1-5; possibly TRBD1 for D (5 bases). This CDR3 is built from 16 residues. V was clipped by 9 bases and J by 0 bases, with 18 bases between them. Germline CDR1 reads MDHEN; CDR2 reads SYDVKM. The CDR3 here is CASLMGGLISNQPQHF. The DNA of the CDR3 is TGTGCCAGTTTAATGGGGGGACTGATTAGCAATCAGCCCCAGCATTTT. The variable domain in full, with the rest retrieved from reference TRBV28 and TRBJ1-5, is DVKVTQSSRYLVKRTGEKVFLECVQDMDHENMFWYRQDPGLGLRLIYFSYDVKMKEKGDIPEGYSVSREKKERFSLILESASTNQTSMYLCASLMGGLISNQPQHFGDGTRLSIL.

At least ten counts were recorded for this clonotype. The chain joins TRBV12-3 or TRBV12-4 to TRBJ2-1; D call uncertain. CDR3 length: 11 amino acids. Between the trimmed V and J ends, which lost 4 bases and 12 bases, there was a span of 10 bases. The chain's CDR3 is CASSSSYAQFF. The DNA for the CDR3 is TGTGCCAGCAGTTCCTCGTATGCGCAGTTCTTC.

In its sample, this clonotype was seen many times. The rearrangement uses TRBV6-2 or TRBV6-3 and TRBJ2-5; D is unclear. V was trimmed by 2 bases and J by 4 bases, leaving 32 bases between them. The length of the CDR3 is 21 residues. CDR1 and CDR2 from the germline V gene are MNHEY and SVGEGT. The CDR3 DNA sequence: TGTGCCAGCAGTTACCGAAGGATGGTGGGAACCTTCACACCATCCAGAGAGACCCAGTACTTC. Encoded protein: CASSYRRMVGTFTPSRETQYF.

This clonotype was seen repeatedly, ten times or more. This chain links TRBV29-1 with TRBJ2-7; a weak D match, TRBD1 (6 bases). Trimming took off 4 bases at V and 3 bases at J, with 10 bases between the two ends. The CDR3 extends over 12 amino acids. Germline V gene sequence: CDR1 SQVTM, CDR2 ANQGSEA. The CDR3 sequence is CSVVQGGYEQYF. As DNA, the CDR3 is TGCAGCGTTGTACAGGGCGGCTACGAGCAGTACTTC.

Ten or more counts support this clonotype. This sequence joins TRBV20-1 and TRBJ2-5, with TRBD2 identical over 13 bases. The germline CDR1 and CDR2 sequences are DFQATT and SNEGSKA (reference sequence). The CDR3 contains 18 residues. Trimming cost V 8 bases and J 1 base; bases outside gene matches: 16. The CDR3 protein is CSSTPGLAGRSAQETQYF. CDR3 nucleotide sequence: TGCAGTTCTACCCCGGGACTAGCGGGACGGTCAGCCCAAGAGACCCAGTACTTC.

This clonotype was detected many times. The chain employs TRBV3-1 and TRBJ2-5; D is perhaps TRBD2 (5 bases). CDR1 and CDR2 (germline): LGHDT, YNNKEL (reference sequence). The CDR3 covers 14 residues. The V and J ends lost 5 bases and 2 bases respectively, with 12 bases between them. CDR3 DNA sequence: TGTGCCAGCAGCAAATACAGACTACAAGAGACCCAGTACTTC. Translation: CASSKYRLQETQYF.

This clonotype was counted ten times or more. This chain uses TRBV9 with TRBJ2-2; D perhaps matches TRBD2 (6 bases). The CDR3 loop spans 15 amino acids. Germline CDR1 reads SGDLS; CDR2 reads YYNGEE. The V end lost 0 bases, the J end lost 4 bases, and 10 bases lay between the germline ends. CDR3 in amino acids: CASSVGSGATGELFF. The CDR3 bases are TGTGCCAGCAGCGTAGGATCGGGAGCCACCGGGGAGCTGTTTTTT. The entire variable domain, with the rest obtained from reference TRBV9 and TRBJ2-2, is as follows: DSGVTQTPKHLITATGQRVTLRCSPRSGDLSVYWYQQSLDQGLQFLIQYYNGEERAKGNILERFSAQQFPDLHSELNLSSLELGDSALYFCASSVGSGATGELFFGEGSRLTVL.

This clonotype turned up a few times. The CDR3 is CSVVGFEQYF. Written as DNA, the CDR3 is TGCAGCGTTGTGGGGTTCGAGCAGTACTTC. The rearrangement links TRBV29-1 to TRBJ2-7; D call uncertain. V lost 4 bases and J 6 bases, leaving 7 bases between the germline ends. CDR3 length: 10 residues. Germline-derived CDR1 and CDR2 are SQVTM and ANQGSEA.

This clonotype was observed many times. The chain has TRBV7-2 and TRBJ2-1, with 14 nucleotides matching TRBD2. CDR1 and CDR2 from the germline V gene are SGHTA and FQGNSA. This CDR3 contains 15 residues. Trimming removed 3 bases from V and 7 bases from J; junction bases left unmatched: 2. The DNA for the CDR3 is TGTGCCAGCAGCTTCCGGACTAGCGGGGGGAATGAGCAGTTCTTC. Translated: CASSFRTSGGNEQFF.

This clonotype was seen ten or more times. The chain is built from TRBV9 and TRBJ2-7; 8 bases are a match to TRBD2. Looked up from germline, CDR1 is SGDLS and CDR2 is YYNGEE. V dropped 1 base and J dropped 4; count of bases not matched to a gene: 10. This CDR3 contains 16 residues. The CDR3 is CASSVTGGTLFYEQYF. In DNA form, the CDR3 reads TGTGCCAGCAGCGTAACGGGAGGGACCCTATTTTACGAGCAGTACTTC.

This clonotype was detected only once. This sequence may be a read error, since a much larger clone differs from it by one base. The rearrangement links TRBV5-6 to TRBJ2-7; the match to TRBD1 covers 9 bases. After removal of 4 bases from V and 3 bases from J, the junction contained 5 bases not matched to a gene. Germline V gene sequence: CDR1 SGHDT, CDR2 YYEEEE. The CDR3 extends over 14 amino acids. This chain's CDR3 is CASSGRDRVYEQYF. In DNA form, the CDR3 reads TGTGCCAGCAGCGGCCGGGACAGGGTCTACGAGCAGTACTTC.

The rearrangement links TRBV9 to TRBJ2-2; TRBD1 matches at 10 bases. The CDR3 has 18 residues. Per germline, CDR1 SGDLS and CDR2 YYNGEE. Trimming at V came to 4 bases and at J to 5 bases, leaving 14 bases not matched to a gene. CDR3 protein: CASSTRTGQGDGTGELFF. The CDR3 DNA reads as TGTGCCAGCAGCACCCGTACCGGACAGGGGGATGGGACCGGGGAGCTGTTTTTT.

The chain links TRBV23-1 to TRBJ2-2; D is perhaps TRBD2 (5 bases). TRBV23-1 is known as an ORF, though its function is uncertain. Trimming removed 0 bases at V and 3 bases at J, with 5 bases between. The CDR3 totals 14 residues. DNA of the CDR3: TGCGCCAGCAGTCAATCGGGAGACACCGGGGAGCTGTTTTTT. It codes for CASSQSGDTGELFF.

This clonotype has ten or more counts. This chain links TRBV20-1 with TRBJ2-5; a weak D match, TRBD2 (6 bases). CDR1 and CDR2 (germline): DFQATT, SNEGSKA (reference sequence). The CDR3 is 12 residues long. Trimming took 3 bases from V and 5 from J, leaving 10 bases between them. The CDR3 DNA sequence: TGCAGTGCTAGGACTAGACGGGAGACCCAGTACTTC. The encoded protein is CSARTRRETQYF.

This clonotype was detected many times. V usage is TRBV29-1 and J usage is TRBJ1-2; D is perhaps TRBD1 (5 bases). The CDR3 is 11 residues long. V lost 3 bases and J 4 bases, leaving 6 bases between the germline ends. Germline V gene lookup returns CDR1 SQVTM and CDR2 ANQGSEA. The CDR3 bases are TGCAGCGTTGACAGGGCCTATGGCTACACCTTC. Protein sequence: CSVDRAYGYTF.

This clonotype was counted ten times or more. CDR3 nucleotides: TGCGCCAGCAGCCAAGGGGGGCGTAGCACGGATGAGCAGTTCTTC. It is translated as CASSQGGRSTDEQFF. The rearrangement uses TRBV4-1 and TRBJ2-1, with D tentatively TRBD1 (6 bases). The V and J ends lost 1 base and 8 bases respectively, with 15 bases between them. The germline gives CDR1 MGHRA, CDR2 YSYEKL. This CDR3 is built from 15 residues.